The entry below gives a single T cell receptor (beta chain) sequence along with its context. No antigen is known for it. The data were taken from a study of human T cells and chemical hapten exposure. Study context: While the approximately 24-week study was under way, patients received diphenylcyclopropenone on the scalp every week.

As to time point: pre-sensitization, week 0. The sample's treatment: therapeutic diphenylcyclopropenone sensitization with weekly scalp DPC. TCRdb passed the RACE reads through MiXCR, listing each CDR3 protein once. Among about 120,000 distinct CDR3 sequences listed, approximately 12% were seen once. Germline CDR1 DFQATT, CDR2 SNEGSKA (reference sequence). The CDR3 totals 16 residues. V was pared by 2 bases and J by 0 bases, with 14 bases between. The study's findings and limits: Patch test score rose with PT1 expanded TCRs, significant at 8, 16, 32, not 4.

The TCR originated in a woman aged 18-29 years with alopecia areata. Some clones in this sample may be carry-over from other donors' samples. This chain links TRBV20-1 with TRBJ1-5; D uncertain. This sample comprised whole blood, obtained in connection with sensitization to the hapten diphenylcyclopropenone (DPC). The CDR3 sequence is CSARPGEAVSNQPQHF. The CDR3 DNA sequence: TGCAGTGCTAGACCCGGGGAGGCAGTTAGCAATCAGCCCCAGCATTTT.